This TCR beta chain originates from a study of blood T cells in healthy people across ages. Points from the study as a whole: Roughly linear age-related decline in beta diversity appeared, significant by age 40. The diversity estimates, figures obtained from one million T cells, were considered underestimates.

For the second PCR, which ran for about 7 to 12 cycles, a sample-barcoded 5' primer and a J-beta primer mix were used. TCRdb independently ran MiXCR on the 5' RACE reads; one entry per CDR3 protein. The sample has fewer than 1,000,000 distinct CDR3 sequences; around two fifths are singletons. The CDR3 covers 17 residues. The germline gives CDR1 LGHNA, CDR2 YSLEER. The V segment lost 0 bases and the J segment 2 bases; nucleotides outside the gene matches: 6. This clonotype showed up just a few times. Its antigen is not identified. The sequence was collected from a man aged 60-69 years in good health. The sequenced material came from blood. This chain joins TRBV4-3 and TRBJ1-5; TRBD1 aligns across 8 bases. In DNA, the CDR3 is TGCGCCAGCAGCCAAGATTCGCCGGGACAGGGCAATCAGCCCCAGCATTTT. It is translated as CASSQDSPGQGNQPQHF.